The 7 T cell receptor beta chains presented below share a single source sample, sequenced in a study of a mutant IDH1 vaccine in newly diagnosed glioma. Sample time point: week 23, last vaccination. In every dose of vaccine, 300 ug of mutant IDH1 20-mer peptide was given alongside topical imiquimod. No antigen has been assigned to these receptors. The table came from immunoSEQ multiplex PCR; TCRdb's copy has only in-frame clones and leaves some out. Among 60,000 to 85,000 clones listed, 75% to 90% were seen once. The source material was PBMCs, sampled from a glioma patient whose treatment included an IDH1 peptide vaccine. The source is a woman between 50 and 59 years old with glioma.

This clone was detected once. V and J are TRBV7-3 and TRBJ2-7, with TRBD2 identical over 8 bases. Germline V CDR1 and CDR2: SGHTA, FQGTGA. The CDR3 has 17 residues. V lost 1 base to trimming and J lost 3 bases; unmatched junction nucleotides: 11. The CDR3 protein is CASSLRRGDYPDYEQYF. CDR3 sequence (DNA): TGTGCCAGCAGCTTAAGGCGGGGGGACTACCCGGACTACGAGCAGTACTTC.

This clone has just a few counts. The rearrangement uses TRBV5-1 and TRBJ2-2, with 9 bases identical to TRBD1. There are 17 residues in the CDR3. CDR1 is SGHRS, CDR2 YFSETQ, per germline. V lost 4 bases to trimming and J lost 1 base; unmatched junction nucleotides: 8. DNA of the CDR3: TGCGCCAGCAGCCGTAAACAGGGGGCTTTGAACACCGGGGAGCTGTTTTTT. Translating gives CASSRKQGALNTGELFF.

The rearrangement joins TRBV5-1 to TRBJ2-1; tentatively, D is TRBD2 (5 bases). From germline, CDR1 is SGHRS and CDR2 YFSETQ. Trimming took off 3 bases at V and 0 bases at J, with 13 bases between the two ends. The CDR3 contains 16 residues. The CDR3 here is CASSSRLGSSYNEQFF. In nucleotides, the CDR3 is TGCGCCAGCAGCTCCAGGTTGGGGAGCTCCTACAATGAGCAGTTCTTC.

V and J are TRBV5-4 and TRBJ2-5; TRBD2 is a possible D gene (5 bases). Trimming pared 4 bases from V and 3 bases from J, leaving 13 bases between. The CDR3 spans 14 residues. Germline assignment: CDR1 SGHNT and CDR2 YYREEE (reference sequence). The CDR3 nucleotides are TGTGCCAGCAGCACCCGGGGAGAAGAAGAGACCCAGTACTTC. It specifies CASSTRGEEETQYF.

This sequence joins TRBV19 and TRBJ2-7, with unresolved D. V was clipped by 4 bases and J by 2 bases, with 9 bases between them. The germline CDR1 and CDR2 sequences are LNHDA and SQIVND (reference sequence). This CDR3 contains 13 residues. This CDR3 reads CASSTARAYEQYF. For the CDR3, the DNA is TGTGCCAGTAGTACGGCCAGAGCCTACGAGCAGTACTTC.

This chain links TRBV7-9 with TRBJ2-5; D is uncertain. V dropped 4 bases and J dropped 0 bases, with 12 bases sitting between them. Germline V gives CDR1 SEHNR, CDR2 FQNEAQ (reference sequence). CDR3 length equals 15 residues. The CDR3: CASSSMIFNQETQYF. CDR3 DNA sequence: TGTGCCAGCAGCTCTATGATATTTAACCAAGAGACCCAGTACTTC.

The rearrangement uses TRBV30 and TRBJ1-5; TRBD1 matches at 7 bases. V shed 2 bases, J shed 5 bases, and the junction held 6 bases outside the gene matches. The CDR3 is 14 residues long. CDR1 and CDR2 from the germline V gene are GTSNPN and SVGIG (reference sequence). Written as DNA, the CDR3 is TGTGCCTGGAGTCGGGACAGCACAGATCAGCCCCAGCATTTT. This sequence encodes CAWSRDSTDQPQHF.